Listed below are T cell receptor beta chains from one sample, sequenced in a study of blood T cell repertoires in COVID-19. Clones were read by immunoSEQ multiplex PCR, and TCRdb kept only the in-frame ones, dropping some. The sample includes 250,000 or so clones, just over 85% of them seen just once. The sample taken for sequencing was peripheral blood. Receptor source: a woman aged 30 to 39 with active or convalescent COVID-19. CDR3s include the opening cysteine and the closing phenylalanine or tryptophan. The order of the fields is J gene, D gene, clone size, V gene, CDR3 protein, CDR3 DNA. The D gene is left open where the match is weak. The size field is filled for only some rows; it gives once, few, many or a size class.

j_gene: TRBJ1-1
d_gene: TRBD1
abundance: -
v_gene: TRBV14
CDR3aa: CASRFSGTDTEAFF
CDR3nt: TGTGCCAGCCGCTTTAGTGGGACAGACACTGAAGCTTTCTTT

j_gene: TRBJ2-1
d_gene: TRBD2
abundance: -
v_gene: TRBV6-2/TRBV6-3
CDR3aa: CASSYRSGTNYNEQFF
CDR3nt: TGTGCCAGCAGTTATCGCTCTGGGACTAACTACAATGAGCAGTTCTTC

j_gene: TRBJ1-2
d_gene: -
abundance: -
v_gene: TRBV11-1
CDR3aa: CASSLADRSYGYTF
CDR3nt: TGTGCCAGCAGCTTAGCGGACAGAAGCTATGGCTACACCTTC

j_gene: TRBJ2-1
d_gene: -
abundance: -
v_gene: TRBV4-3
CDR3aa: CASSHGGQEVEQFF
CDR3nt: TGCGCCAGCAGCCACGGAGGCCAGGAGGTTGAGCAGTTCTTC

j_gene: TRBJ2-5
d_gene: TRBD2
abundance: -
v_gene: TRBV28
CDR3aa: CASSLGVLGLAGSGETQYF
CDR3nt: TGTGCCAGCAGTTTAGGTGTGTTGGGGCTAGCGGGGTCCGGAGAGACCCAGTACTTC

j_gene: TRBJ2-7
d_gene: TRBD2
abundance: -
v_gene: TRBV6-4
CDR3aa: CASSDTGTSGGAVTYEQYF
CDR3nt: TGTGCCAGCAGTGACACTGGGACTAGCGGGGGGGCGGTAACCTACGAGCAGTACTTC

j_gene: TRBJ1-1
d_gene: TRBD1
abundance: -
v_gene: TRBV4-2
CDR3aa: CASSHRQGGGDTEAFF
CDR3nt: TGTGCCAGCAGCCATAGACAGGGGGGAGGGGACACTGAAGCTTTCTTT

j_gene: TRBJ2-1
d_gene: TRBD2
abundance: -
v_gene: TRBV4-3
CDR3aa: CASSPGLAFNNEQFF
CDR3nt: TGCGCCAGCAGCCCTGGACTAGCGTTCAACAATGAGCAGTTCTTC

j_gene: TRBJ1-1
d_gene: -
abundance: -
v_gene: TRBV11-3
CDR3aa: CASSRDTGAEAFF
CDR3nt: TGTGCCAGCAGCCGGGACACCGGCGCTGAAGCTTTCTTT

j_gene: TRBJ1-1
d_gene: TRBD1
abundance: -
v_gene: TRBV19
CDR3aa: CASSKVPGGTEAFF
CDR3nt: TGTGCCAGTAGTAAGGTCCCAGGGGGCACTGAAGCTTTCTTT

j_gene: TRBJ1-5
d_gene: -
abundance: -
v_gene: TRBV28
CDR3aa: CASSLNRDQPQHF
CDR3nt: TGTGCCAGCAGTTTGAACAGGGATCAGCCCCAGCATTTT

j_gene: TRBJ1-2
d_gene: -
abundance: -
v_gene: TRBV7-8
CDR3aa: CASSLGSGLRGYTF
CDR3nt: TGTGCCAGCAGCTTAGGTTCAGGGCTGAGAGGCTACACCTTC

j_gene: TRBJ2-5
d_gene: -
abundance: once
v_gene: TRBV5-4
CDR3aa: CASTLAGTRQETQYF
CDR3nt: TGTGCCAGCACCCTTGCCGGGACTCGGCAAGAGACCCAGTACTTC

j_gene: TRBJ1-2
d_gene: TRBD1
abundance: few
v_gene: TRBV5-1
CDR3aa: CASSSQGDSEGYTF
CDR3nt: TGCGCCAGCAGCTCACAGGGGGACTCTGAGGGCTACACCTTC

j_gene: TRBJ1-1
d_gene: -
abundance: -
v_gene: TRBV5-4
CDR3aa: CASSSFTRRGTEAFF
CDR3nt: TGTGCCAGCAGCTCCTTCACCCGGAGGGGCACTGAAGCTTTCTTT

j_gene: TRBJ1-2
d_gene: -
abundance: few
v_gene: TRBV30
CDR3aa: CAWRGRHGYTF
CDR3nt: TGTGCCTGGAGGGGCAGGCATGGCTACACCTTC

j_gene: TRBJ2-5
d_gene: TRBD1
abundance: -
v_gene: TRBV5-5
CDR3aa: CASSLQTGKRETQYF
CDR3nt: TGTGCCAGCAGCTTACAGACAGGGAAGAGGGAGACCCAGTACTTC

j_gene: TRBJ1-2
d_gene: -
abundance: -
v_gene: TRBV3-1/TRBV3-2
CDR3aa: CASSQGGVGAGYGYTF
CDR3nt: TGTGCCAGCAGCCAAGGCGGGGTTGGGGCAGGCTATGGCTACACCTTC

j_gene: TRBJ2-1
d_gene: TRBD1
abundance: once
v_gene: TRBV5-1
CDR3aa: CASSLGQTGNEQFF
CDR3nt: TGCGCCAGCAGCTTGGGACAGACAGGGAATGAGCAGTTCTTC

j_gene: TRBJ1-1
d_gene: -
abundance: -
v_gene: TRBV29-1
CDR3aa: CSVEASQNTEAFF
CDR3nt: TGCAGCGTTGAGGCATCCCAGAACACTGAAGCTTTCTTT

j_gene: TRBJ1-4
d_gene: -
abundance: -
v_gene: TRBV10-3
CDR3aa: CAISESPSHNEKLFF
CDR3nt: TGTGCCATCAGTGAGTCCCCCAGTCATAATGAAAAACTGTTTTTT

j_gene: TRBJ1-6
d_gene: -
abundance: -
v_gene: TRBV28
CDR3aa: CASRGGADSYNSPLHF
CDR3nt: TGTGCCAGCAGGGGGGGGGCAGACTCCTATAATTCACCCCTCCACTTT

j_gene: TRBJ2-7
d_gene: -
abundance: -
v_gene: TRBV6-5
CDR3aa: CATTPRMTSYEQYF
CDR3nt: TGTGCCACCACCCCGAGGATGACCTCCTACGAGCAGTACTTC

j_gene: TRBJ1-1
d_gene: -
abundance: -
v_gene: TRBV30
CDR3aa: CAWRGAGMNTEAFF
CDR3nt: TGTGCCTGGAGAGGCGCAGGGATGAACACTGAAGCTTTCTTT

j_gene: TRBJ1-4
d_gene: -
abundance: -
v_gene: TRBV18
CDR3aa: CASSPSRDAEKLFF
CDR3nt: TGTGCCAGCTCACCAAGCAGGGATGCTGAAAAACTGTTTTTT

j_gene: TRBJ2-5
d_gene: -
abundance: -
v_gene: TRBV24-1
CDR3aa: CATAGSPQETQYF
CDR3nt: TGTGCCACCGCAGGGTCTCCACAAGAGACCCAGTACTTC

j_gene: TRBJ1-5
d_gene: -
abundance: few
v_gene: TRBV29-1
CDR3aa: CSVAKPGFYQPQHF
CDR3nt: TGCAGCGTCGCCAAGCCAGGGTTTTATCAGCCCCAGCATTTT

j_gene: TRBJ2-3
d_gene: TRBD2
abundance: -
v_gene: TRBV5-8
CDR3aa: CASSAGLAGTDTQYF
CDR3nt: TGTGCCAGCAGCGCCGGACTAGCGGGGACAGATACGCAGTATTTT

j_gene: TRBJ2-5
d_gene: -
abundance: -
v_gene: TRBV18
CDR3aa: CASSPPAGHSAVETQYF
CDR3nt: TGTGCCAGCTCACCACCGGCGGGGCATAGCGCAGTGGAGACCCAGTACTTC

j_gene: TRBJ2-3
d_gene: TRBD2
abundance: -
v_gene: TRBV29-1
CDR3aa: CSVTPTGTSGGPDTQYF
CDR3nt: TGCAGCGTTACACCAACGGGGACTAGCGGGGGACCAGATACGCAGTATTTT

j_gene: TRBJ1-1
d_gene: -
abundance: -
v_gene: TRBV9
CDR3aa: CASSPHYGGDTEAFF
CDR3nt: TGTGCCAGCAGCCCGCATTACGGGGGGGACACTGAAGCTTTCTTT

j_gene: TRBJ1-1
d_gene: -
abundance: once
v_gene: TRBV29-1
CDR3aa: CSAEGPGNTEAFF
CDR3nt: TGCAGCGCCGAAGGTCCGGGGAACACTGAAGCTTTCTTT

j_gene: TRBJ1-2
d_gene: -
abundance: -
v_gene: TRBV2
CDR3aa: CASKPQGGLSGGYTF
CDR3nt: TGTGCCAGCAAACCACAGGGAGGGCTGTCGGGTGGCTACACCTTC

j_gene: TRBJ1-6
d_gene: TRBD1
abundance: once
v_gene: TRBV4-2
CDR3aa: CASSQEGQGFSGSPLHF
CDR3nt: TGTGCCAGCAGCCAAGAGGGACAGGGGTTCTCGGGGTCACCCCTCCACTTT

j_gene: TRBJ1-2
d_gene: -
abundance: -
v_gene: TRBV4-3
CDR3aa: CASSQDRNREGGYTF
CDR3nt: TGCGCCAGCAGCCAAGATCGAAACAGGGAAGGTGGCTACACCTTC

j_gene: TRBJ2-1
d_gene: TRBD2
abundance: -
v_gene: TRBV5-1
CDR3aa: CASSSLRAGGRDEQFF
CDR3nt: TGCGCCAGCAGCTCCCTCCGGGCGGGGGGAAGGGATGAGCAGTTCTTC

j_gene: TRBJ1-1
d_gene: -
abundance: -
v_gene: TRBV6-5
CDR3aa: CASHFSTANTEAFF
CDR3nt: TGTGCCAGCCATTTTTCGACAGCGAACACTGAAGCTTTCTTT

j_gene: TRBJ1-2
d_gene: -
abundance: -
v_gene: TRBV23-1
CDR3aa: CASSHPPGGRVPYGYTF
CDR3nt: TGCGCCAGCAGTCATCCCCCCGGGGGGCGCGTCCCCTATGGCTACACCTTC

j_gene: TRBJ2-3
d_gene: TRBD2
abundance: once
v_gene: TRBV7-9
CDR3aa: CASSSPSTSGGATDTQYF
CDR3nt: TGTGCCAGCAGCTCCCCCTCGACTAGCGGGGGGGCCACAGATACGCAGTATTTT

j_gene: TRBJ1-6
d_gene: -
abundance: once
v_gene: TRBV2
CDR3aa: CASSQGYNSPLHF
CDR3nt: TGTGCCAGCAGCCAGGGGTATAATTCACCCCTCCACTTT

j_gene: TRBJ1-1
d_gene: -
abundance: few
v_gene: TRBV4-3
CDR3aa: CASSQDRQVALDTEAFF
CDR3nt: TGCGCCAGCAGCCAAGATAGGCAGGTCGCATTGGACACTGAAGCTTTCTTT

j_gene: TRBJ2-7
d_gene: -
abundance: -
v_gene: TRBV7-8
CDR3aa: CASSLALQISYEQYF
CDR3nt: TGTGCCAGCAGCTTAGCGCTGCAGATCTCCTACGAGCAGTACTTC

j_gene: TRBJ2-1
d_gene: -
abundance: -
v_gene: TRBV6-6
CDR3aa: CASRSSGGTYNEQFF
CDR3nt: TGTGCCAGCAGGTCTTCGGGGGGCACGTACAATGAGCAGTTCTTC

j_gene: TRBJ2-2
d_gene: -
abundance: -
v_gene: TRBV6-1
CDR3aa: CASSEQANTGELFF
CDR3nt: TGTGCCAGCAGTGAACAGGCCAACACCGGGGAGCTGTTTTTT